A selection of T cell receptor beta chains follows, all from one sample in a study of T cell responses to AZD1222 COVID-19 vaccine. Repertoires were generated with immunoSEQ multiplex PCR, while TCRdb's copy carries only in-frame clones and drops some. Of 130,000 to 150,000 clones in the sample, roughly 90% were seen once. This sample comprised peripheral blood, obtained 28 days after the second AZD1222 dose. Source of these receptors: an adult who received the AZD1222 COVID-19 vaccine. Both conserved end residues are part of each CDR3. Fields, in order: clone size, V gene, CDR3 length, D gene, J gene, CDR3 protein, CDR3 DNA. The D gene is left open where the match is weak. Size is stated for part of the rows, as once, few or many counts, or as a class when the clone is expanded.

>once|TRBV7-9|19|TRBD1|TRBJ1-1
CASSLGTLYRDRKSTEAFF
TGTGCCAGCAGCTTGGGTACCCTATACCGGGACAGGAAAAGCACTGAAGCTTTCTTT
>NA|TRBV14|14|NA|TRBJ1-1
CASSQERGTTEAFF
TGTGCCAGCAGCCAAGAAAGGGGAACGACTGAAGCTTTCTTT
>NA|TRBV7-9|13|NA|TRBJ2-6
CASSLPGANVLTF
TGTGCCAGCAGCTTACCCGGGGCCAACGTCCTGACTTTC
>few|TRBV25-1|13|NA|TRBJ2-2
CASSARVDGELFF
TGTGCCAGCAGTGCAAGGGTGGACGGGGAGCTGTTTTTT
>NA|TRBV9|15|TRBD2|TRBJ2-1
CASSVVAGADNEQFF
TGTGCCAGCAGCGTAGTAGCGGGAGCGGACAATGAGCAGTTCTTC
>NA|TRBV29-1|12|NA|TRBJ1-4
CSVGQHNEKLFF
TGCAGCGTTGGACAGCATAATGAAAAACTGTTTTTT
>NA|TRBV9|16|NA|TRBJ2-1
CASSVVGASRHNEQFF
TGTGCCAGCAGCGTAGTAGGGGCTAGCCGACACAATGAGCAGTTCTTC
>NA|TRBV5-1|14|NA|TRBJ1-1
CASSREGLNTEAFF
TGCGCCAGCAGTCGGGAAGGGTTAAACACTGAAGCTTTCTTT
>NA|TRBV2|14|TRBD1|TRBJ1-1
CASYRGTGGTEAFF
TGTGCCAGCTATAGAGGGACAGGGGGCACTGAAGCTTTCTTT
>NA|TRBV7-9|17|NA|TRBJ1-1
CASSLAGAGKLKTEAFF
TGTGCCAGCAGCTTAGCGGGGGCAGGGAAGTTAAAAACTGAAGCTTTCTTT
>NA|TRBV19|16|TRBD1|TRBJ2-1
CASSIARTGANNEQFF
TGTGCCAGTAGTATAGCGAGGACAGGGGCGAACAATGAGCAGTTCTTC
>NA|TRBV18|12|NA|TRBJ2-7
CASSLGSYEQYF
TGTGCCAGCTCACTTGGCTCCTACGAGCAGTACTTC
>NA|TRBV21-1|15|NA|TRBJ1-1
CASSKGGGKNTEAFF
TGTGCCAGCAGCAAGGGTGGGGGAAAGAACACTGAAGCTTTCTTT
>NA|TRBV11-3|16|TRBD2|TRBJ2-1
CASSLVSSGSIDEQFF
TGTGCCAGCAGCTTAGTGTCTAGCGGGAGTATAGATGAGCAGTTCTTC
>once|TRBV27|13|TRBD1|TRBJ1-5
CASGQGGNQPQHF
TGTGCCAGCGGACAGGGAGGCAATCAGCCCCAGCATTTT
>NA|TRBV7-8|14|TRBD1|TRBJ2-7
CASSSQGVMREQYF
TGTGCCAGCAGCTCCCAGGGGGTGATGAGGGAGCAGTACTTC
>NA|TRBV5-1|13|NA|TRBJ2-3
CASRGERTDTQYF
TGCGCCAGCAGGGGCGAACGCACAGATACGCAGTATTTT
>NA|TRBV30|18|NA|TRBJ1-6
CAWSILRTGKANNSPLHF
TGTGCCTGGAGTATCCTAAGAACAGGGAAAGCCAATAATTCACCCCTCCACTTT
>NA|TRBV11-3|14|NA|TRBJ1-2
CASSFSQDSYGYTF
TGTGCCAGCAGCTTTAGTCAGGACTCCTATGGCTACACCTTC
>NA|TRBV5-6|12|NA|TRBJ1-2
CASRPSNYGYTF
TGTGCCAGCAGGCCCAGTAACTATGGCTACACCTTC
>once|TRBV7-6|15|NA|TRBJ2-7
CASSLEPGRTYEQYF
TGTGCCAGCAGCTTAGAGCCGGGTAGGACGTACGAGCAGTACTTC
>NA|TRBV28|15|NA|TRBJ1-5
CASSGAEVGNQPQHF
TGTGCCAGCAGTGGGGCCGAGGTGGGCAATCAGCCCCAGCATTTT